Presented here are 12 T cell receptor beta chains from one specimen sequenced in a study of blood T cell repertoires in COVID-19. Using immunoSEQ multiplex PCR, the repertoire was profiled, and TCRdb retains in-frame clones only, with some absent. Of about 150,000 clones detected, about 83% appear once; the ten largest clones hold 3% to 4%. Sequencing used PBMCs or T cells enriched from blood (not recorded which). Receptors originate from a woman between 45 and 65 years old with acute COVID-19.

This rearrangement joins TRBV27 to TRBJ1-2; 9 bases match TRBD1. The CDR3 contains 14 residues. The germline V gene encodes CDR1 MNHEY and CDR2 SMNVEV (reference sequence). V lost 6 bases and J lost 7; bases outside the gene matches: 9. The CDR3 loop is CASRQTGTGIGYTF. In DNA, the CDR3 is TGTGCCAGCAGGCAGACCGGGACAGGGATTGGCTACACCTTC.

V usage is TRBV12-5 and J usage is TRBJ1-1, with a weak D call TRBD1 (5 bases). CDR1 and CDR2 (germline): LGHNT, FRNRAP. The CDR3 sequence is 11 residues long. The V end lost 9 bases, the J end lost 3 bases, and 8 bases lay between the germline ends. The CDR3 bases are TGTGCTAGAGGGGCGGACACTGAAGCTTTCTTT. It yields the protein CARGADTEAFF. The full variable domain, rest sourced from reference TRBV12-5 and TRBJ1-1, is DARVTQTPRHKVTEMGQEVTMRCQPILGHNTVFWYRQTMMQGLELLAYFRNRAPLDDSGMPKDRFSAEMPDATLATLKIQPSEPRDSAVYFCARGADTEAFFGQGTRLTVV.

This clone has only a few counts. The chain couples TRBV7-2 to TRBJ2-7; D not certain. The V end was cut by 1 base, the J end by 2 bases, with 12 bases between. CDR1 SGHTA and CDR2 FQGNSA come from the germline V gene. There are 15 residues in the CDR3. Here the CDR3 DNA reads TGTGCCAGCAGCTTAGTGACTTACGGAACCTACGAGCAGTACTTC. Its protein is CASSLVTYGTYEQYF.

Notes on this clone: Additional DNA sequences in this sample encode the identical CDR3. V gene TRBV14 combines with J gene TRBJ1-1; tentative D call: TRBD1 (6 bases). The CDR3 runs to 13 residues. Germline-derived CDR1 and CDR2 are SGHDN and FVKESK. The ends were cut back, 6 bases at V and 2 bases at J, with 10 bases in the middle. CDR3 sequence: CASSLQGNTEAFF. The DNA for the CDR3 is TGTGCCAGCAGTTTACAGGGCAACACTGAAGCTTTCTTT.

This clone was seen only once. The chain links TRBV24-1 to TRBJ2-1; 7 nucleotides match TRBD2. The length of the CDR3 is 15 residues. With 3 bases clipped from V and 2 bases from J, the junction kept 3 bases outside the gene matches. The germline V gene has CDR1 KGHDR and CDR2 SFDVKD. The DNA of the CDR3 is TGTGCCACCAGTGATCCCGGGACTACCTACAATGAGCAGTTCTTC. Translated: CATSDPGTTYNEQFF.

The rearrangement links TRBV12-3 or TRBV12-4 to TRBJ2-7; maybe TRBD1 (5 bases). V was trimmed by 5 bases and J by 1 base, leaving 9 bases between them. This CDR3 spans 13 amino acids. The CDR3: CASSGAGSYEQYF. CDR3 nucleotide sequence: TGTGCCAGCAGTGGGGCAGGGTCCTACGAGCAGTACTTC.

This chain uses TRBV29-1 with TRBJ2-7, with D possibly TRBD1 on 5 matching bases. Trimming removed 4 bases from V and 0 bases from J, with 10 bases in between. Germline lookup yields CDR1 SQVTM and CDR2 ANQGSEA. This CDR3 has 13 amino acids. The CDR3: CSVADRYSYEQYF. Written as DNA, the CDR3 is TGCAGCGTTGCCGACAGATACTCCTACGAGCAGTACTTC.

The V call is TRBV14, the J call TRBJ1-2; 7 positions agree with TRBD1. Germline V gene sequence: CDR1 SGHDN, CDR2 FVKESK. The ends lost 4 bases at V and 7 bases at J; junction bases unmatched: 12. CDR3 size: 15 residues. Here the CDR3 reads CASSRERGRSGGYTF. The CDR3 region has the DNA TGTGCCAGCAGCCGGGAGAGGGGGCGTTCGGGTGGCTACACCTTC.

The rearrangement joins TRBV7-8 to TRBJ1-6; TRBD1 is a possible D gene (5 bases). The CDR3 contains 16 residues. Germline-derived CDR1 and CDR2 are SGHVS and FQNEAQ. V dropped 2 bases and J dropped 10 bases, with 18 bases sitting between them. The CDR3 loop reads CASSLTGPSPGSPLHF. DNA for the CDR3: TGTGCCAGCAGCTTAACAGGACCCTCCCCAGGCTCACCCCTCCACTTT.

V gene TRBV7-9 combines with J gene TRBJ2-5, with 11 bases matching TRBD1. CDR3 length: 15 amino acids. The J segment lost 2 bases and the V segment lost 4 bases, leaving 3 bases of the junction unmatched. Germline V gene data show CDR1 as SEHNR and CDR2 as FQNEAQ (reference sequence). The CDR3: CASSSGQGAQETQYF. CDR3 sequence (DNA): TGTGCCAGCAGCTCAGGACAGGGGGCACAAGAGACCCAGTACTTC.

V is TRBV5-5 and J is TRBJ2-7; 8 nucleotides match TRBD1. V trimming: 6 bases; J trimming: 6 bases; junction bases outside the gene matches: 11. The CDR3 extends over 14 amino acids. Per the germline V gene, CDR1 is SGHKS and CDR2 is YYEKEE (reference sequence). CDR3 in DNA: TGTGCCAGCACCCATGACAGGGGAACGGGCGAGCAGTACTTC. As protein: CASTHDRGTGEQYF. The entire variable domain, with the rest obtained from reference TRBV5-5 and TRBJ2-7, is as follows: DAGVTQSPTHLIKTRGQQVTLRCSPISGHKSVSWYQQVLGQGPQFIFQYYEKEERGRGNFPDRFSARQFPNYSSELNVNALLLGDSALYLCASTHDRGTGEQYFGPGTRLTVT.

The chain has TRBV6-1 and TRBJ1-2; 8 positions agree with TRBD1. V trimming: 3 bases; J trimming: 5 bases; junction bases outside the gene matches: 11. There are 16 residues in the CDR3. CDR1 is MNHNS and CDR2 is SASEGT in the germline V gene. The CDR3 DNA sequence: TGTGCCAGCAGTGATTCCGGACAGGGACGGGTGTATGGCTACACCTTC. Translated: CASSDSGQGRVYGYTF.